This T cell receptor (beta chain) comes out of a study of CD8 T cells in Susac syndrome (dated by TCRdb to 2018 to 2020). Concerning the study at large: Repertoire sequencing was used to test whether CD8+ T cell activation and differentiation in Susac syndrome was antigen driven. What the study reported, not specific to this receptor: The number of individuals in the TCR sequencing and HLA analysis was recognized as being relatively small.

Peripheral blood CD8+ and CD4+ T cells from healthy donors, Susac syndrome patients and multiple sclerosis patients were profiled using high-throughput TCR beta sequencing. Treatment-naive patients with stable or active relapsing-remitting disease fulfilling revised McDonald criteria were used as multiple sclerosis controls. Bulk CD8+ and CD4+ T cells were purified magnetically by negative isolation, whereas CD8+ TEMRA cells were enriched by FACS. Blood was collected in EDTA tubes and processed within 24 hours, with PBMCs isolated through density gradient centrifugation. PBMCs intended for TCR sequencing were cryopreserved in liquid nitrogen and thawed later in a water bath at 37 degrees C. The sorted or isolated CD4+, CD8+ and CD8+ TEMRA cells had a purity of 90% or higher. RNA was extracted using the RNeasy kit, and roughly 0.5 to 1 microgram was reverse transcribed with random hexamers. The immunoSEQ multiplex PCR assay, covering 54 Vbeta and 13 Jbeta segments, was used to amplify TCR beta CDR3 regions. PCR amplification bias was corrected using a synthetic template baseline for primer optimization and computational correction. The source study handled its data this way. Reads were annotated to V, D and J genes according to IMGT and were analyzed with immunoSEQ Analyzer, with only productive sequences retained. Clonality was calculated as one minus the Shannon entropy normalized by log2 of the number of productive unique sequences. For each patient and control, public and private clones were evaluated within the 100 most prevalent clones. A clone was defined as Susac-specific if it was absent from the healthy and MS cohorts, from some 1,100 published viral clones and from other ImmuneACCESS disease sequences. In TCRdb, the public reads were trimmed at Q25 with fastp and aligned with MiXCR, with productive beta chains retained. All rows with the same CDR3 protein become a single entry with the most common DNA and genes. TCRdb, not the original authors, processed these V and J calls. For this sample there are roughly 120,000 distinct CDR3 sequences; roughly 94% appear just once. The top ten clonotypes cover about 0.13% of the sample.

Points on this clonotype: Its antigen remains unidentified. Base qualities were left out, and no much larger clone turns up one base away.

The sample comprised CD4+ T cells from PBMCs. This TCR was sampled from a human donor with multiple sclerosis.

The nucleotide sequence is given as TGTGCCAGCAGCTTGATAAGGGACTCTGGAAACACCATATATTTT. This is translated as CASSLIRDSGNTIYF. The sequence is built from TRBV5-6 and TRBJ1-3; a confident D gene designation cannot be given. V sheds 1 base and J sheds 0 bases, leaving 8 bases between their ends. The germline V gene sets CDR1 to SGHDT and CDR2 to YYEEEE. The CDR3, from cysteine to phenylalanine, totals 15 residues. Solely the CDR3 DNA is kept, with 45 bases framed from the first base.